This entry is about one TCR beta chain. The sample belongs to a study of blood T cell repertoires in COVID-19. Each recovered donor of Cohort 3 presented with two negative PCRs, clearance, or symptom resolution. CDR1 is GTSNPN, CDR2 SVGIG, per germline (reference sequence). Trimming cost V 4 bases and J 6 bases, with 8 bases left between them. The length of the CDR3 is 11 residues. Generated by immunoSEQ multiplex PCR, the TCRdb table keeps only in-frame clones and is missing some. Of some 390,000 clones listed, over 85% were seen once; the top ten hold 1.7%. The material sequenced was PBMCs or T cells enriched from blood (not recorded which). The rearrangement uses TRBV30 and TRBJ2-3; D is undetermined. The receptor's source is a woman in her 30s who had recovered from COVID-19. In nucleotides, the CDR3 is TGTGCCTGGACTCTTAGCGATACGCAGTATTTT. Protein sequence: CAWTLSDTQYF.